This T cell receptor beta chain was recorded in a study of blood T cells in healthy people across ages. Every sample gave at least 5 micrograms of total RNA when it was extracted. Details on this clonotype: Its specificity is not known.

Findings and caveats of the study: Diversity of TCR beta per million T cells declined in a roughly linear way with age.

A second PCR, run for roughly 7 to 12 cycles, used a sample-barcoded 5' primer plus a J-beta primer mix. The authors tagged each cDNA molecule using a template-switch adaptor with 12 random nucleotides. TCRdb re-derived calls from the 5' RACE reads in MiXCR, one entry per CDR3 protein. The top ten clones hold 10% to 15% of a sample with some 900,000 distinct CDR3 sequences, around 48% of them seen once. V was clipped by 5 bases and J by 7 bases; unmatched bases: 19. CDR1 is SGHVS and CDR2 is FQNEAQ in the germline V gene. The CDR3 has 18 residues. The chain is built from TRBV7-8 and TRBJ2-7, with TRBD1 identical over 11 bases. The clonotype comes from a man aged 30 to 39 in good health. Sequencing was carried out using blood. The CDR3 loop is CASSEDRADRGRPNEQYF. The CDR3 nucleotides are TGTGCCAGCAGCGAAGATAGGGCGGACAGGGGGCGCCCCAATGAGCAGTACTTC.